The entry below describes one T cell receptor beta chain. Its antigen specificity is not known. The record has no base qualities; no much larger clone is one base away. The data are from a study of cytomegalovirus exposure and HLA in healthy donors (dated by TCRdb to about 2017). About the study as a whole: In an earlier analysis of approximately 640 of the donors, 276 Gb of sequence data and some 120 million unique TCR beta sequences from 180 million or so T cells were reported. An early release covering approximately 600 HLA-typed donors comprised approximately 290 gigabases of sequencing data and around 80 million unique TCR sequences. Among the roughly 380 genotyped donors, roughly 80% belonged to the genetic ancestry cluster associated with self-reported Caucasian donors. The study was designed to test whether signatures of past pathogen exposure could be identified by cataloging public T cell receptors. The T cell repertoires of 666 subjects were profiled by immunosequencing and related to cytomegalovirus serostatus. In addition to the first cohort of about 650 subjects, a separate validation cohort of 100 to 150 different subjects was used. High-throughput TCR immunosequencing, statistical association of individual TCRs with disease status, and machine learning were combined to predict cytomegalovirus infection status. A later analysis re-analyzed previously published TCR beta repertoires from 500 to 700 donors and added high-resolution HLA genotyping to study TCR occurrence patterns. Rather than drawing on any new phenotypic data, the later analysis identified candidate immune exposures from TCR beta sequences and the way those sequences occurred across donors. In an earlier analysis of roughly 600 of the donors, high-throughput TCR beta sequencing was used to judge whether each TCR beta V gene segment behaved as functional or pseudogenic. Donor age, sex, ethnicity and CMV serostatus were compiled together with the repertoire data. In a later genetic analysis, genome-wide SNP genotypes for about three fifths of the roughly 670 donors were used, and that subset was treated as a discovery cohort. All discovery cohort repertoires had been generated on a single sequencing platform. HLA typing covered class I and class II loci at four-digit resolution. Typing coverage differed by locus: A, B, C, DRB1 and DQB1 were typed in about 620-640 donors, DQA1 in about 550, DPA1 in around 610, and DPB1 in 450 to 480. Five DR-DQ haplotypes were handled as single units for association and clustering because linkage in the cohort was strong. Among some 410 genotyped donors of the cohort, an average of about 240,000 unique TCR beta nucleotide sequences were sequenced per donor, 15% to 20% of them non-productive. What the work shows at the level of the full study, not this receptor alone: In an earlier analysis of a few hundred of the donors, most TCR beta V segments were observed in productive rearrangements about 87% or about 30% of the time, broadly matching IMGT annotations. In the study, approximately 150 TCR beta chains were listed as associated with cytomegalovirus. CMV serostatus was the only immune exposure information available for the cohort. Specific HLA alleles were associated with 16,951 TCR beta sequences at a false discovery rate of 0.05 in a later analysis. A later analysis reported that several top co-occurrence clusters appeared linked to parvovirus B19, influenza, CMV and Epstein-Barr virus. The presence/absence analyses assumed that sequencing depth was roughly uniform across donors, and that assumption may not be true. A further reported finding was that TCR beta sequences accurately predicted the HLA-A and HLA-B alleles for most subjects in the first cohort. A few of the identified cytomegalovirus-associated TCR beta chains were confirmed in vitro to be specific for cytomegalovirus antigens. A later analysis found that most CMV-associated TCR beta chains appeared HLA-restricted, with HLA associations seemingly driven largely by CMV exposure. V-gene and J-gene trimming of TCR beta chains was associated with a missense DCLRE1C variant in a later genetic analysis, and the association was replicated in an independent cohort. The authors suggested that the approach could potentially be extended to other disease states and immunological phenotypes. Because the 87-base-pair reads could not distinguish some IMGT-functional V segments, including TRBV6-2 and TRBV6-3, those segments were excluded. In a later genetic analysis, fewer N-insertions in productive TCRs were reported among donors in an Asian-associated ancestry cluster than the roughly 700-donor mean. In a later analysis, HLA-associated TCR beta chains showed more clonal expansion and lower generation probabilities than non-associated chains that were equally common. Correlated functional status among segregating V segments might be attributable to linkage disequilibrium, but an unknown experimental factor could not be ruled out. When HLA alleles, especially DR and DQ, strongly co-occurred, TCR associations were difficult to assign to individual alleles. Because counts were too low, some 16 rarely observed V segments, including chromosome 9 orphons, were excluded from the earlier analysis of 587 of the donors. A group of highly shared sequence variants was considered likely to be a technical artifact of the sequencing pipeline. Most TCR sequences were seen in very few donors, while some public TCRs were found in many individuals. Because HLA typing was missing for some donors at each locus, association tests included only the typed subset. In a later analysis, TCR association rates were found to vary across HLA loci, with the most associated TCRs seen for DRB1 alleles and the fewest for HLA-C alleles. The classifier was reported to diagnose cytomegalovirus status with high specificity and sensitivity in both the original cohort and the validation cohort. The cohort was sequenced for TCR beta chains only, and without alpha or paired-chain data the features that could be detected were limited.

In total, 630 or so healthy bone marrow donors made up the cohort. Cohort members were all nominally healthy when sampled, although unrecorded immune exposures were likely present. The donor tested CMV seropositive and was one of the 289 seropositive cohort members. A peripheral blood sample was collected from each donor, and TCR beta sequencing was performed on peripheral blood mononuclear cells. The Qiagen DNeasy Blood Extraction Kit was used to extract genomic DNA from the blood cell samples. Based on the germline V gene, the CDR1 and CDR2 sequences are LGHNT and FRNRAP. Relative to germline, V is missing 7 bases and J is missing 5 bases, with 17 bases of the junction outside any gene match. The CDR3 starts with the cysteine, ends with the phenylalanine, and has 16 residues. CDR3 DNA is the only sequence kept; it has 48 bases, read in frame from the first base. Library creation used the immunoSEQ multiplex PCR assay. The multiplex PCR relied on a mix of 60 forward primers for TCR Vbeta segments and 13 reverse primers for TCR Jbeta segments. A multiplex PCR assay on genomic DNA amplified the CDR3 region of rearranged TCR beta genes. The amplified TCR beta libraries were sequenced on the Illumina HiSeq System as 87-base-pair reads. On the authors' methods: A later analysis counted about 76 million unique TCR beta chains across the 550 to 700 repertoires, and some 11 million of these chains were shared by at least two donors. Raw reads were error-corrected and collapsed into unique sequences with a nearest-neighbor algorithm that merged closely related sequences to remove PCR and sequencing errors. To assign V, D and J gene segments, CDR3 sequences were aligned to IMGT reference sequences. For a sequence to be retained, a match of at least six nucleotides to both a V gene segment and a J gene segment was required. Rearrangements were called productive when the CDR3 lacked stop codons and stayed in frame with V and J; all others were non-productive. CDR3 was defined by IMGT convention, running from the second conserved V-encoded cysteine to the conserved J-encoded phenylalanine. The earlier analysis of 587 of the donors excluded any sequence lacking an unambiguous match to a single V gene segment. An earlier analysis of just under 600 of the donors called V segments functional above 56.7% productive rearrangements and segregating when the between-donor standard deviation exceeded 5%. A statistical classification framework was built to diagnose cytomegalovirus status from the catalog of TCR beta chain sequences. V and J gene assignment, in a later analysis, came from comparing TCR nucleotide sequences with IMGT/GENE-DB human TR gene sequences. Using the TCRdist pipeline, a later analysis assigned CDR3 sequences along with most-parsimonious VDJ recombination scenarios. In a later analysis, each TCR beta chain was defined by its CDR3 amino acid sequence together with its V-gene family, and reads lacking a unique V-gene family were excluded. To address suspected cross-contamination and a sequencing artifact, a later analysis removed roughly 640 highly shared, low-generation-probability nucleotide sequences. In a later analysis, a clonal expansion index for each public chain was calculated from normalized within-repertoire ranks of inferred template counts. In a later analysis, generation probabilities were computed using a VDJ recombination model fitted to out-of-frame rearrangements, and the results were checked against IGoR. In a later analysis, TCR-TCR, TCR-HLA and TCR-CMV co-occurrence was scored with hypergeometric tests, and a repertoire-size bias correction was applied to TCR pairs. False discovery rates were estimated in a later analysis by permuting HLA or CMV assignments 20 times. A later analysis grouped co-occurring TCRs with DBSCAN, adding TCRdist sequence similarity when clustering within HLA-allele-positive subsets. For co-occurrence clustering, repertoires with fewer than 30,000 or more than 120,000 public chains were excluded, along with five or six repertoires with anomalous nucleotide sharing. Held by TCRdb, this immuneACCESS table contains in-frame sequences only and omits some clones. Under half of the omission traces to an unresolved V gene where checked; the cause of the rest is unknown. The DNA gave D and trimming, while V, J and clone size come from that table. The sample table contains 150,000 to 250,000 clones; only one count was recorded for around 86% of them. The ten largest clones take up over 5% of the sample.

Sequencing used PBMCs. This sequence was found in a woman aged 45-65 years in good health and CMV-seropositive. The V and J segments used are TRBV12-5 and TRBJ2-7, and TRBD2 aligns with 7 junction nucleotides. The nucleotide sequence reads TGTGCTAGTGCCTTGTGGGACCTGGCGGGAGCGGACGAGCAGTACTTC. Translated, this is CASALWDLAGADEQYF.